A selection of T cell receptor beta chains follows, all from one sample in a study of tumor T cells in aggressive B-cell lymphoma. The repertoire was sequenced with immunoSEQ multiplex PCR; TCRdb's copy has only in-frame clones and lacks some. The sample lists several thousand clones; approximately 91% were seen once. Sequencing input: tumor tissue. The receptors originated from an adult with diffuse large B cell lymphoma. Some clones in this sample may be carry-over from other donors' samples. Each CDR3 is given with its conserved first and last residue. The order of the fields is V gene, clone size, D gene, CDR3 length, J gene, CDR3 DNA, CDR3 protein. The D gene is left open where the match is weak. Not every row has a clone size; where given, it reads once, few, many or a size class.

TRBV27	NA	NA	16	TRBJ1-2	TGTGCCAGTAAAGGGGACGGCGACTTGGGGACTGGTGGCTACACCTTC	CASKGDGDLGTGGYTF
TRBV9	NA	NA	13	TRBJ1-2	TGTGCCAGCAGCGTAGATACTAACTATGGCTACACCTTC	CASSVDTNYGYTF
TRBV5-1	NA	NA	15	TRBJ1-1	TGCGCCAGCAGCTCGTACCCGGGGGGGGACACTGAAGCTTTCTTT	CASSSYPGGDTEAFF
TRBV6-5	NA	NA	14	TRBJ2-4	TGTGCCAGCAGTAACGGACTGAGAAGGAGCATTCAGTACTTC	CASSNGLRRSIQYF
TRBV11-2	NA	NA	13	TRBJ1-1	TGTGCCAGCAGTCTCAGGCGGGCGGGAGAAGCTTTCTTT	CASSLRRAGEAFF
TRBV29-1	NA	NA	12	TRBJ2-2	TGCAGCGTTATCGAGGGCCCCGGGGAGCTGTTTTTT	CSVIEGPGELFF
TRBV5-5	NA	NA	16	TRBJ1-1	TGTGCCAGCAGCTTGGAAGATCCAATGGGGGGGGCGAAAGCTTTCTTT	CASSLEDPMGGAKAFF
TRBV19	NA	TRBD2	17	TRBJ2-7	TGTGCCAGTAGCCTCGGACTAGCGGGAGTCACTTCCTACGAGCAGTACTTC	CASSLGLAGVTSYEQYF
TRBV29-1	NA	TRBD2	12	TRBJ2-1	TGCAGCCTGCTCTTTGCGGGAGGAAAGCAGTTCTTC	CSLLFAGGKQFF
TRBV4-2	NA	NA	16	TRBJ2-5	TGTGCCAGCAGCCAAGAAAACGGGGGGCCGGTGGAGACCCAGTACTTC	CASSQENGGPVETQYF
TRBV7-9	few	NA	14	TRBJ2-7	TGTGCCAGCAGCTTAACGGGTCCGTTCGACGAGCAGTACTTC	CASSLTGPFDEQYF
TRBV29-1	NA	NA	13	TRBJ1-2	TGCAGCGTTGAGGACAACACTCACTATGGCTACACCTTC	CSVEDNTHYGYTF
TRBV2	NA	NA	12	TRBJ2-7	TGTGCCAGCAGCCCCCAGGGGTACGAGCAGTACTTC	CASSPQGYEQYF
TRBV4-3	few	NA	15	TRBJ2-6	TGCGCCAGCAGCCAAGATGAGCCTGGGGCCAACGTCCTGACTTTC	CASSQDEPGANVLTF
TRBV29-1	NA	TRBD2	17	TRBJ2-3	TGCAGCGTTGAAGGCCCTAGCGGGGGGGCACGGACAGATACGCAGTATTTT	CSVEGPSGGARTDTQYF
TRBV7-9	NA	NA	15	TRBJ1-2	TGTGCCAGCAGCTTGAACGCTAGAGTTTCCTATGGCTACACCTTC	CASSLNARVSYGYTF
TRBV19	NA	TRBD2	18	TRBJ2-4	TGTGCCAGTAGCCGATTGGCTAGCGGGGAGTTAGGCAAAAACATTCAGTACTTC	CASSRLASGELGKNIQYF
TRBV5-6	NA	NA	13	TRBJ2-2	TGTGCCAGCAGCTTCCCAGGGACCGGGGAGCTGTTTTTT	CASSFPGTGELFF
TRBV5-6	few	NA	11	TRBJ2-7	TGTGCCAGCAGGGGCGGGTACGAGCAGTACTTC	CASRGGYEQYF
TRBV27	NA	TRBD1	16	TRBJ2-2	TGTGCCAGCAGTTATTTTATGGGGACAGACACCGGGGAGCTGTTTTTT	CASSYFMGTDTGELFF
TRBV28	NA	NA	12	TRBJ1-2	TGTGCCAGCAGTTTAAGGGGGTATGGCTACACCTTC	CASSLRGYGYTF
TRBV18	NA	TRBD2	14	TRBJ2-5	TGTGCCAGCTCACCACCCGGCGGGAGAGAGACCCAGTACTTC	CASSPPGGRETQYF
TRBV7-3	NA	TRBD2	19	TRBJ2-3	TGTGCCAGCAGCTTAACGTCAGGGAGGGGCAGTCCCCCCCCAGATACGCAGTATTTT	CASSLTSGRGSPPPDTQYF
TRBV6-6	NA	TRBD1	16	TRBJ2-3	TGTGCCAGCACTCTCAACGGACAGGGTAGCACAGATACGCAGTATTTT	CASTLNGQGSTDTQYF
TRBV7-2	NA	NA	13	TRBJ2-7	TGTGCCAGCAGCTTAGCCACAGATTACGAGCAGTACTTC	CASSLATDYEQYF
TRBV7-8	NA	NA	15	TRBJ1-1	TGTGCCAGCAGCTTACGGCGGGAGGGGAACACTGAAGCTTTCTTT	CASSLRREGNTEAFF
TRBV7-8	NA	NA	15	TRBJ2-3	TGTGCCAGCAGCTTAGGGCCGGGACTCGCAGATACGCAGTATTTT	CASSLGPGLADTQYF
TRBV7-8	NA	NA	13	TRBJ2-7	TGTGCCAGCAGCTTACTACTAGGGAGCGAGCAGTACTTC	CASSLLLGSEQYF
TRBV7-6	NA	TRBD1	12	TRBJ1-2	TGTGCCAGCAGCTTCGGGACAGAAGGCTACACCTTC	CASSFGTEGYTF
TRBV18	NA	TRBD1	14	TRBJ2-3	TGTGCCACTCGAGGGAGACAGGGGGCAGATACGCAGTATTTT	CATRGRQGADTQYF
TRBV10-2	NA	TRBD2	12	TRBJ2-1	TGCGCCACTAAGCGGGATTACAATGAGCAGTTCTTC	CATKRDYNEQFF
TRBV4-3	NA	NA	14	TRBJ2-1	TGCGCCAGCAGCCAACTAGGCTCCTACAATGAGCAGTTCTTC	CASSQLGSYNEQFF
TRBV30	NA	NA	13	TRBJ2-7	TGTGCCTGGAGTGTTCAGGGTTCCTACGAGCAGTACTTC	CAWSVQGSYEQYF
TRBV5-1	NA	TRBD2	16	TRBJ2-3	TGCGCCAGCAGCTTGGAGCCTAGCGGGAGCACAGATACGCAGTATTTT	CASSLEPSGSTDTQYF
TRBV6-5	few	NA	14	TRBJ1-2	TGTGCCAGCAGTTACCATTCAGGTAACTATGGCTACACCTTC	CASSYHSGNYGYTF